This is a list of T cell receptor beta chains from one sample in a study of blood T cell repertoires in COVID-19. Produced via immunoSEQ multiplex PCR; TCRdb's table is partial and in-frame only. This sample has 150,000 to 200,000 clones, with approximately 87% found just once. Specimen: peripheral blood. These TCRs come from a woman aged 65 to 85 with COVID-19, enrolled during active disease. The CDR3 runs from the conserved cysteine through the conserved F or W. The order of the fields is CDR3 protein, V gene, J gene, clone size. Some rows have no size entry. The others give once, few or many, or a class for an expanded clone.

CASSIDRTGGGNTIYF,TRBV19,TRBJ1-3,.
CASSSNRDSSNQPQHF,TRBV5-6,TRBJ1-5,.
CASSPHRTADEAFF,TRBV7-3,TRBJ1-1,.
CASRVGHQNNEQFF,TRBV19,TRBJ2-1,few
CATSEKQGRGWYF,TRBV24-1,TRBJ2-3,.
CATSRVLLANNEKLFF,TRBV15,TRBJ1-4,.
CASSLVGREQYF,TRBV28,TRBJ2-7,.
CASSLLIPTELLNQPQHF,TRBV3-1/TRBV3-2,TRBJ1-5,.
CASRNFLAGGPGEQFF,TRBV19,TRBJ2-1,.
CASSVVGSGGAGDTQYF,TRBV9,TRBJ2-3,.
CASTRVYNQPQHF,TRBV19,TRBJ1-5,.
CASTGNRGNTEAFF,TRBV27,TRBJ1-1,.
CASSEISGTRQGAFF,TRBV2,TRBJ1-1,.
CASSTGGKDYGYTF,TRBV5-1,TRBJ1-2,.
CASSLDLQGDTQYF,TRBV5-1,TRBJ2-3,.
CASSHGEGGSPLHF,TRBV3-1/TRBV3-2,TRBJ1-6,.
CASTPEGALRSPLHF,TRBV27,TRBJ1-6,few
CASRRTGFDYGYTF,TRBV28,TRBJ1-2,.
CATSRDYRAANEKLFF,TRBV15,TRBJ1-4,.
CASSRTLNEKLFF,TRBV5-4,TRBJ1-4,.
CASSRSSTGREKLFF,TRBV7-2,TRBJ1-4,.
CASSQMLTRRGETQYF,TRBV3-1/TRBV3-2,TRBJ2-5,.
CASSNTGDRSPLHF,TRBV7-9,TRBJ1-6,.
CASSFTGQPQHF,TRBV27,TRBJ1-5,once
CASSLSQGTEAFF,TRBV6-6,TRBJ1-1,.
CAWTTGTNQPQHF,TRBV30,TRBJ1-5,.
CASTKDRASGQFEAFF,TRBV27,TRBJ1-1,.
CASSPPRLAGGPEYF,TRBV28,TRBJ2-5,.
CASSFTRVDEKLFF,TRBV28,TRBJ1-4,.
CASSLATSNQPQHF,TRBV11-2,TRBJ1-5,.
CSAGQGAGTEAFF,TRBV29-1,TRBJ1-1,.
CASSPPNAGRTGELFF,TRBV7-2,TRBJ2-2,.
CASTPRGRGNYGYTF,TRBV27,TRBJ1-2,.
CASSTRQITTNEKLFF,TRBV7-8,TRBJ1-4,.
CASSPRGVTGELFF,TRBV4-1,TRBJ2-2,.
CASKPIIEAFF,TRBV2,TRBJ1-1,.
CASSRPEASGGAVEQFF,TRBV7-9,TRBJ2-1,once
CASSATQGEQYF,TRBV2,TRBJ2-7,.
CASSDPGQGTNEQFF,TRBV25-1,TRBJ2-1,.
CASSGMDSLQETQYF,TRBV5-6,TRBJ2-5,.